This T cell receptor beta chain was sequenced in a study of identical twins. This clonotype was counted a few times. TCRdb reprocessed the 5' RACE reads with MiXCR, giving one entry per CDR3 protein. The table shows 230,000 or so distinct CDR3 sequences, with approximately 8.6% occurring only once. Germline V gives CDR1 MDHEN, CDR2 SYDVKM. The CDR3 consists of 16 residues. V was pared by 0 bases and J by 4 bases, with 13 bases between. Separately, the same data were catalogued under a study of yellow fever vaccine responses in identical twins.

This TCR derives from a woman aged 18-30 years in good health. The sample consisted of CD8+ T cells sorted from blood. The V and J genes are TRBV28 and TRBJ1-5; D not resolved. This CDR3 reads CASSLWGGGRNQPQHF. CDR3 bases: TGTGCCAGCAGTTTATGGGGAGGAGGGCGGAATCAGCCCCAGCATTTT.